The T cell receptor (beta chain) under discussion was sequenced for a study of blood T cell repertoires in COVID-19. Repertoires were generated with immunoSEQ multiplex PCR, while TCRdb's copy carries only in-frame clones and drops some. The sample yields approximately 300,000 clones, around 91% seen once. Germline CDR1 and CDR2: KGHSH and LQKENI. The CDR3 loop spans 15 amino acids. Trimming removed 1 base at V and 3 bases at J, with 12 bases between. This receptor was identified in a woman aged 18-30 years with acute COVID-19. The chain carries TRBV18 and TRBJ1-1; a weak D match, TRBD1 (6 bases). Sample: PBMCs or T cells enriched from blood (not recorded which). The CDR3 protein is CASSPRQARDTEAFF. CDR3 DNA sequence: TGTGCCAGCTCACCACGACAGGCGAGGGACACTGAAGCTTTCTTT.